This TCR beta chain was found in a study of shared clonotypes between healthy human individuals. Across the whole study: Every donor yielded three CD4 naive, three CD4 memory, two CD8 naive and one CD8 memory plate.

The CDR3 is made up of 16 amino acids. Per germline, CDR1 SEHNR and CDR2 FQNEAQ (reference sequence). The V end was cut by 5 bases, the J end by 1 base, with 17 bases between. Of note for this clone: The target antigen is unknown.

Whole-study findings and limits: Four donors had around 5% of their naive CD4 clonotypes in common.

Deep-level settings were used for running the assay. Assay: immunoSEQ multiplex PCR; the TCRdb copy retains only in-frame clones and omits some. The sample has about 660,000 clones; around 67% are singletons. The sequenced material came from memory CD4+ T cells sorted from blood. The subset was: CD45RA-negative fraction. The V and J genes are TRBV7-9 and TRBJ2-5; D is possibly TRBD1 or TRBD2 (5 bases each). This TCR came from a woman under 40 in good health. The CDR3 sequence is CASSRGSLRLQETQYF. CDR3 coding DNA: TGTGCCAGCAGCCGGGGCTCTTTGCGGCTCCAAGAGACCCAGTACTTC. Full variable domain (outside the CDR3, taken from reference TRBV7-9 and TRBJ2-5): DTGVSQNPRHKITKRGQNVTFRCDPISEHNRLYWYRQTLGQGPEFLTYFQNEAQLEKSRLLSDRFSAERPKGSFSTLEIQRTEQGDSAMYLCASSRGSLRLQETQYFGPGTRLLVL.